The 27 T cell receptor beta chains below were found in one sample sequenced in a study of T cells in Graves' hyperthyroidism and ophthalmopathy. What was amplified from RNA transcripts were TCR beta CDR3 regions. HTBI primers were used for first-round RT-PCR of the TCR CDR3. TCRdb processed the multiplex PCR reads anew with MiXCR; each CDR3 protein has one entry. The sample records roughly 500,000 distinct CDR3 sequences, roughly 13% being singletons. Sequencing was performed on blood. All receptors derive from a woman aged 25 to 45 with Graves' hyperthyroidism that later progressed to Graves' ophthalmopathy.

In regard to this clonotype: This could be a read error, since a much larger clone is one nucleotide away. The V and J genes are TRBV12-3 or TRBV12-4 and TRBJ1-2, with 7 bases aligning to TRBD1. The CDR3 is 13 residues long. The chain's CDR3 is CGSSSQRDSPYNF. The CDR3 DNA sequence: TGTGGCAGCAGTTCCCAAAGGGACAGCCCGTACAACTTC.

This clonotype was recorded once. The chain joins TRBV6-2 or TRBV6-3 to TRBJ2-1; 10 bases line up with TRBD2. J lost 9 bases, V lost 7 bases, and 12 bases had no gene match. Germline lookup yields CDR1 MNHEY and CDR2 SVGEGT. The CDR3 has 15 residues. The DNA for the CDR3 is TGTGCCAGCACTCAATGGCTAGCGGGAGTCGGTGAGCAGTTCTTC. Protein sequence: CASTQWLAGVGEQFF.

In the case of this clonotype: A read error is possible here, since a much larger clone lies one base away. A read error is likely, as this CDR3 ends without the conserved phenylalanine or tryptophan. The chain employs TRBV12-5 and TRBJ2-7; 7 bases fit TRBD1. The CDR3 extends over 13 amino acids. CDR1 LGHNT and CDR2 FRNRAP come from the germline V gene. Unmatched junction bases numbered 8, after V lost 9 bases and J lost 3 bases. CDR3 sequence (DNA): TGTGCTAGCAATACCGGGACAGACTACGAGCAGTACCTC. It codes for CASNTGTDYEQYL.

This clonotype has a count of ten or more. The CDR3 nucleotides read TGTGCCACCAGTGATGCCGGACTAGCGGGAGCAGATACGCAGTATTTT. Translated, it gives CATSDAGLAGADTQYF. The gene calls are TRBV24-1 and TRBJ2-3, with 13 bases fitting TRBD2. CDR1 is KGHDR and CDR2 is SFDVKD in the germline V gene. The trim removed 3 bases at V and 4 bases at J, leaving 3 bases unmatched. This CDR3 region has 16 residues.

This sequence joins TRBV5-4 and TRBJ2-2; no firm D call. Germline V gives CDR1 SGHNT, CDR2 YYREEE (reference sequence). Trimming pared 0 bases from V and 7 bases from J, leaving 13 bases between. The CDR3 consists of 15 residues. The CDR3 nucleotides read TGTGCCAGCAGCTTGGAAGGGTTCGAGGTCGGGGAGCTGTTTTTT. This codes for CASSLEGFEVGELFF.

This clonotype has just a few counts. This chain uses TRBV5-8 with TRBJ1-1, with TRBD1 as a possible D gene (6 bases). CDR1 is SGHTS and CDR2 is YDEGEE in the germline V gene. Trimming removed 4 bases from V and 4 bases from J, with 17 bases in between. CDR3 size: 15 residues. CDR3 amino acids: CASSHLGGGSTEAFF. CDR3 bases: TGTGCCAGCAGCCATCTGGGGGGCGGGAGCACTGAAGCTTTCTTT.

This clonotype occurred many times. The CDR3 nucleotides are TGTGCCAGCAGTTTAAAGTGGGACCAAGAGACCCAGTACTTC. Its translation: CASSLKWDQETQYF. The chain has TRBV27 and TRBJ2-5, with unresolved D. V was clipped by 2 bases and J by 0 bases, with 7 bases between them. Germline V CDR1 and CDR2: MNHEY, SMNVEV (reference sequence). The length of the CDR3 is 14 residues.

Regarding this clonotype: Possible read error: a much larger clone is one base away. The V and J genes are TRBV30 and TRBJ1-2; D uncertain. The CDR3 is 12 residues long. Per the germline V gene, CDR1 is GTSNPN and CDR2 is SVGIG (reference sequence). The germline V and J ends were trimmed by 6 bases and 4 bases, with 12 bases remaining between them. The CDR3 loop is CACNRAAYGYTF. The CDR3 DNA reads as TGTGCCTGTAATAGGGCAGCCTATGGCTACACCTTC. Supplemented by reference TRBV30 and TRBJ1-2, the full variable domain reads SQTIHQWPATLVQPVGSPLSLECTVEGTSNPNLYWYRQAAGRGLQLLFYSVGIGQISSEVPQNLSASRPQDRQFILSSKKLLLSDSGFYLCACNRAAYGYTFGSGTRLTVV.

At least ten counts were recorded for this clonotype. V is TRBV20-1 and J is TRBJ1-4; TRBD1 aligns across 9 bases. Germline V gene lookup returns CDR1 DFQATT and CDR2 SNEGSKA (reference sequence). The CDR3 loop spans 14 amino acids. Losses at the gene ends were 3 bases for V and 7 bases for J; bases not matched to a gene: 6. The CDR3 protein is CSASPGTGREKLFF. The CDR3 bases are TGCAGTGCTAGTCCCGGGACAGGGCGTGAAAAACTGTTTTTT.

The sample holds many counts of this clonotype. V usage is TRBV12-3 or TRBV12-4 and J usage is TRBJ2-7, with 10 bases fitting TRBD2. CDR3 length equals 16 residues. V was clipped by 4 bases and J by 3 bases; unmatched bases: 9. This CDR3 reads CASSSSGRAPFYEQYF. CDR3 in DNA: TGTGCCAGCAGTTCGAGCGGGAGGGCTCCCTTCTACGAGCAGTACTTC.

The chain links TRBV6-1 to TRBJ1-4; D remains unclear. The CDR3 spans 13 residues. V lost 7 bases and J lost 5, with 11 bases in between. Per the germline V gene, CDR1 is MNHNS and CDR2 is SASEGT. CDR3 DNA: TGTGCCAGCATTGGGAGCCGGAATGAAAAACTGTTTTTT. Its protein product is CASIGSRNEKLFF.

This sequence joins TRBV19 and TRBJ1-3; D is unclear. V was pared by 0 bases and J by 0 bases, with 9 bases between. Germline assignment: CDR1 LNHDA and CDR2 SQIVND (reference sequence). This CDR3 region has 16 residues. CDR3 sequence (DNA): TGTGCCAGTAGTATAGATCAGCCAGCCTCTGGAAACACCATATATTTT. Encoded protein: CASSIDQPASGNTIYF.

This clonotype was observed many times. The CDR3 here is CSARDGWTVDSPLHF. CDR3 DNA sequence: TGCAGTGCTAGAGATGGTTGGACAGTAGATTCACCCCTCCACTTT. The V and J genes are TRBV20-1 and TRBJ1-6, with D tentatively TRBD1 (6 bases). The CDR3 length is 15 residues. V was clipped by 0 bases and J by 8 bases, with 14 bases between them. The germline CDR1 and CDR2 sequences are DFQATT and SNEGSKA (reference sequence).

This clonotype has a count of ten or more. This chain connects TRBV29-1 to TRBJ1-1; weak D call: TRBD1 (5 bases). This CDR3 spans 12 amino acids. V was cut by 7 bases and J by 0 bases, with 9 bases left in between. Germline V gene sequence: CDR1 SQVTM, CDR2 ANQGSEA. The CDR3 sequence is CSGGDLNTEAFF. CDR3 nucleotide sequence: TGCAGCGGGGGGGATCTGAACACTGAAGCTTTCTTT.

Remarks on this clonotype: This may come from a read error, since a much larger clone is one base off. The gene calls are TRBV6-1 and TRBJ2-3; 10 bases are shared with TRBD1. Germline assignment: CDR1 MNHNS and CDR2 SASEGT. The CDR3 loop spans 14 amino acids. V was clipped by 4 bases and J by 6 bases; unmatched bases: 4. CDR3 sequence (DNA): TGTGCCAGCAGTGCGGGACAGGGGATGGATACGCAGTATTTT. The encoded protein is CASSAGQGMDTQYF.

This clonotype was counted at least ten times. The rearrangement links TRBV12-3 or TRBV12-4 to TRBJ2-7, with D tentatively TRBD1 or TRBD2 (5 bases each). The CDR3 extends over 13 amino acids. Trimming stripped 6 bases from V and 2 bases from J, with 11 bases between. CDR3 loop: CASSPGTPYEQYF. The CDR3 region has the DNA TGTGCCAGCAGCCCGGGGACCCCCTACGAGCAGTACTTC.

This clonotype was observed many times. The chain employs TRBV28 and TRBJ2-5; a possible D gene is TRBD1 (5 bases). V lost 2 bases and J lost 5, with 9 bases in between. Germline V gene lookup returns CDR1 MDHEN and CDR2 SYDVKM. The CDR3 extends over 13 amino acids. CDR3 in amino acids: CASSLPGRETQYF. CDR3 nucleotides: TGTGCCAGCAGTTTACCAGGGCGTGAGACCCAGTACTTC.

This clonotype was picked up many times. The chain recombines TRBV27 with TRBJ2-1; 7 bases match TRBD2. Germline assignment: CDR1 MNHEY and CDR2 SMNVEV (reference sequence). With V trimmed by 8 bases and J by 3 bases, 10 bases remained unmatched. The CDR3 consists of 15 residues. CDR3 loop: CASPSAGEIYNEQFF. DNA of the CDR3: TGTGCCAGCCCCTCCGCGGGAGAAATCTACAATGAGCAGTTCTTC.

This clonotype has a count of ten or more. The germline gene is not matched at one end of the junction; a read error may be the cause. The chain uses TRBV27 and TRBJ2-7; TRBD1 matches at 10 bases. Per the germline V gene, CDR1 is MNHEY and CDR2 is SMNVEV (reference sequence). The CDR3 has 15 residues. This CDR3 is CGSFSGGTGDYEQYF. The CDR3 DNA reads as TGTGGCAGCTTCTCGGGGGGGACAGGGGACTACGAGCAGTACTTC.

This clonotype occurred a few times. Here the CDR3 DNA reads TGTGCCAGCAGCTTAGTGGGAAGGTCCTACGAGCAGTACTTC. Protein: CASSLVGRSYEQYF. The chain carries TRBV11-2 and TRBJ2-7; D is ambiguous. The germline V and J ends were trimmed by 1 base and 1 base, with 8 bases remaining between them. This CDR3 spans 14 amino acids. Germline V gene data show CDR1 as SGHAT and CDR2 as FQNNGV.

This clonotype was counted many times. CDR3 sequence (DNA): TGTGCCAGCGAGTCGACCCGAGTGGATACGCAGTATTTT. Its protein product is CASESTRVDTQYF. V and J are TRBV7-9 and TRBJ2-3, with D unresolved. V gave up 8 bases and J gave up 6 bases, with 15 bases separating them. This CDR3 has 13 amino acids. CDR1 and CDR2 from the germline V gene are SEHNR and FQNEAQ (reference sequence). The whole variable domain, filled in from reference TRBV7-9 and TRBJ2-3, reads DTGVSQNPRHKITKRGQNVTFRCDPISEHNRLYWYRQTLGQGPEFLTYFQNEAQLEKSRLLSDRFSAERPKGSFSTLEIQRTEQGDSAMYLCASESTRVDTQYFGPGTRLTVL.

In this sample, this clonotype turned up a few times. The chain has TRBV3-1 and TRBJ2-7; D is uncertain. CDR3 length equals 14 residues. Germline lookup yields CDR1 LGHDT and CDR2 YNNKEL (reference sequence). The V and J ends lost 1 base and 2 bases respectively, with 9 bases between them. The CDR3 coding sequence is TGTGCCAGCAGCCAAGTTTGGCCTACCTACGAGCAGTACTTC. The encoded protein is CASSQVWPTYEQYF.

This clonotype was seen only once. The CDR3 DNA follows: TGTGCCAGCATGGGGACAGGGGGCAAGGAGTACTTC. Its translation is CASMGTGGKEYF. The chain links TRBV2 to TRBJ2-7, with TRBD1 matching 12 bases. Germline CDR1 is SNHLY and CDR2 is FYNNEI. V gave up 7 bases and J gave up 11 bases; unmatched junction bases: 6. The CDR3 length is 12 residues.

This clonotype was counted at least ten times. The chain joins TRBV20-1 to TRBJ2-7; the D gene is possibly TRBD1 (6 bases). The length of the CDR3 is 14 residues. Germline-derived CDR1 and CDR2 are DFQATT and SNEGSKA (reference sequence). V gave up 6 bases and J gave up 3 bases, with 18 bases separating them. In DNA, the CDR3 is TGCAGTGCCTTGAGGGACACGGGGAGCTACGAGCAGTACTTC. Translated, it gives CSALRDTGSYEQYF.

This clonotype occurred many times. V and J are TRBV30 and TRBJ2-7; 10 positions agree with TRBD1. The CDR3 runs 13 residues. Germline CDR1 is GTSNPN and CDR2 is SVGIG (reference sequence). In DNA form, the CDR3 reads TGTGCGCTGAATCCCGGGACAGGGGATGAGCAGTACTTC. This sequence encodes CALNPGTGDEQYF.

The sample holds a few counts of this clonotype. This sequence joins TRBV4-2 and TRBJ1-1; no clear D. CDR1 and CDR2 (germline): LGHNA, YNFKEQ. The CDR3 is made up of 13 amino acids. The V gene lost 1 base and the J gene lost 4 bases, with 7 bases spanning the gap. CDR3 DNA: TGTGCCAGCAGCCAAGTCGTTGGCACTGAAGCTTTCTTT. It yields the protein CASSQVVGTEAFF.

This clonotype has ten or more counts. The V gene is TRBV19, the J gene TRBJ2-7; 8 positions match TRBD2. V was pared by 5 bases and J by 1 base, with 7 bases of the junction left unmatched. The CDR3 runs 15 residues. Germline V CDR1 and CDR2: LNHDA, SQIVND (reference sequence). The CDR3 sequence: CASSLSLAESYEQYF. The CDR3 DNA reads as TGTGCCAGTAGTCTATCACTAGCGGAGTCCTACGAGCAGTACTTC.